A selection of T cell receptor beta chains follows, all from one sample in a study of cytomegalovirus exposure and HLA in healthy donors. Sequencing was performed with immunoSEQ multiplex PCR; in TCRdb, only in-frame clones are kept and a portion is missing. The sample holds about 160,000 clones, around three quarters seen once. The material sequenced was PBMCs. Source of these receptors: a woman under 40 in good health and CMV-seronegative. Both conserved end residues are part of each CDR3. The D gene is left open where the match is weak. Clone size is shown for a subset of rows, as once, few, many or a class of expanded clone.

J,D,V,size,DNA,CDR3
TRBJ2-2,-,TRBV11-1,-,TGTGCCAGCAGCATTACTCGGGGTACCGGGGAGCTGTTTTTT,CASSITRGTGELFF
TRBJ1-2,-,TRBV5-6,-,TGTGCCAGCAGCATAGACAGTCTTAGGGGCGCCAACTATGGCTACACCTTC,CASSIDSLRGANYGYTF
TRBJ2-7,TRBD1,TRBV11-3,-,TGTGCCAGCAGCTTAGAGGCGGGACAGGGGGCCGACGAGCAGTACTTC,CASSLEAGQGADEQYF
TRBJ2-5,-,TRBV5-1,once,TGCGCCAGCAGCTCACAGCAAGAGACCCAGTACTTC,CASSSQQETQYF
TRBJ1-2,TRBD1,TRBV13,once,TGTGCCAGCAGCGCGGGGACAGGGGGCAATTGTGGCTACACCTTC,CASSAGTGGNCGYTF
TRBJ1-1,-,TRBV7-9,-,TGTGCCAGCAGCCACAGGAACACTGAAGTTTTCTTT,CASSHRNTEVFF
TRBJ1-1,-,TRBV18,-,TGTGCCAGCTCACCACAGGACTTGAACACTGAAGCTTTCTTT,CASSPQDLNTEAFF
TRBJ2-1,TRBD2,TRBV9,-,TGTGCCAGCAGCGTAGAGGCACTAGCGGTCAACAATGAGCAGTTCTTC,CASSVEALAVNNEQFF
TRBJ1-1,TRBD1,TRBV18,-,TGTGCCAGCTCACCGGGACAGCCGAACACTGAAGCTTTCTTT,CASSPGQPNTEAFF
TRBJ2-5,TRBD2,TRBV28,-,TGTGCCAGCAGCTCCGGACTAGACCTCCAAGAGACCCAGTACTTC,CASSSGLDLQETQYF
TRBJ1-2,TRBD1,TRBV30,-,TGTGCCTGGAGCTCGGGACAGGGGAGAGGCTACACCTTC,CAWSSGQGRGYTF
TRBJ2-3,TRBD2,TRBV4-1,-,TGCGCCAGCAGCCAAGGACTAGCGGGATCTGGCACAGATACGCAGTATTTT,CASSQGLAGSGTDTQYF
TRBJ2-3,TRBD2,TRBV18,-,TGTGCCAGCTCACCCCCGGGACTACCAGATACGCAGTATTTT,CASSPPGLPDTQYF
TRBJ2-1,TRBD2,TRBV18,-,TGTGCCAGCTCGGGACTAGCGGGAGTCAATGAGCAGTTCTTC,CASSGLAGVNEQFF
TRBJ1-1,-,TRBV2,-,TGTGCCAGCTGGTTAGAACGAGGGACTGAAGCTTTCTTT,CASWLERGTEAFF
TRBJ1-4,-,TRBV5-1,-,TGCGCCAGCAGCTTGCAGGGCGGGGATGAAAAACTGTTTTTT,CASSLQGGDEKLFF
TRBJ1-1,TRBD1,TRBV7-9,-,TGTGCCAGCAGCTTTGCAGGGGGCTGCGAAGCTTTCTTT,CASSFAGGCEAFF
TRBJ1-6,TRBD1,TRBV5-1,-,TGCGCCAGCAGCGTGACAGGGATCTCCTATAATTCACCCCTCCACTTT,CASSVTGISYNSPLHF
TRBJ1-1,TRBD1,TRBV30,-,TGTGCCTGGGACAGGGCTTCTCCAGGCACTGAAGCTTTCTTT,CAWDRASPGTEAFF
TRBJ1-2,-,TRBV6-5,-,TGTGCCAGCAGACAGGATAACTATGGCTACACCTTC,CASRQDNYGYTF
TRBJ2-3,TRBD2,TRBV5-5,-,TGTGCCAGCAGCTTTGAACTAGCGGGCTTCACAGATACGCAGTATTTT,CASSFELAGFTDTQYF
TRBJ1-5,-,TRBV27,-,TGTGCCAGCAGTTTCGTCGGGGATCAGCCCCAGCATTTT,CASSFVGDQPQHF
TRBJ1-1,TRBD1,TRBV10-3,-,TGTGCCATCAGTGAGCCAGGGACAGCCGCTGCGAACACTGAAGCTTTCTTT,CAISEPGTAAANTEAFF
TRBJ1-5,-,TRBV28,-,TGTGCCAGCAGTTTCTTTACAGGGAGGGATCAGCCCCAGCATTTT,CASSFFTGRDQPQHF
TRBJ1-2,-,TRBV11-2,-,TGTGCCAGCAGCTTAGCCGGACAGAACTATGGCTACACCTTC,CASSLAGQNYGYTF
TRBJ1-1,-,TRBV7-9,-,TGTGCCAGCAGCCCACAGAACACTGAAGCTTTCTTT,CASSPQNTEAFF
TRBJ2-2,-,TRBV29-1,-,TGCAGCGTTGACGAGGCCGGGGAGCTGTTTTTT,CSVDEAGELFF
TRBJ2-7,TRBD1,TRBV5-4,few,TGTGCCAGCAGCCCGAACAGACAGGGGGCTCTCTTC,CASSPNRQGALF
TRBJ1-2,-,TRBV2,-,TGTGCCAGCAGCGCTCCAGGGTACTATGGCTACACCTTC,CASSAPGYYGYTF
TRBJ2-7,TRBD1,TRBV28,-,TGTGCCAGCAGTCGCGCCGGGACAGGGGAGGACGAGCAGTACTTC,CASSRAGTGEDEQYF
TRBJ2-3,TRBD1,TRBV29-1,-,TGCAGCGTTGAAGGGGGGACAGGGATCAGCACAGATACGCAGTATTTT,CSVEGGTGISTDTQYF
TRBJ1-1,-,TRBV7-8,-,TGTGCCAGCAGCTTTCACGGTGGTACTGAAGCTTTCTTT,CASSFHGGTEAFF
TRBJ1-1,-,TRBV19,-,TGTGCCAGTACCCGACAACACGAAGCTTTCTTT,CASTRQHEAFF
TRBJ2-7,TRBD1,TRBV27,-,TGTGCCAGCAGTTTAGGACAGGGGCGCTACGAGCAGTACTTC,CASSLGQGRYEQYF
TRBJ2-7,-,TRBV5-6,-,TGTGCCAGCAGCCTCCGGGACTTAGAGTACTTC,CASSLRDLEYF
TRBJ2-5,TRBD2,TRBV7-9,-,TGTGCCAGCACCCCCCGTAGCGGGGGGGCTGGGGAGACCCAGTACTTC,CASTPRSGGAGETQYF
TRBJ2-7,TRBD1,TRBV29-1,-,TGCAGCGTGGGACAGAATTACGAGCAGTACTTC,CSVGQNYEQYF
TRBJ1-1,TRBD1,TRBV5-1,-,TGCGCCAGCGGGACAGCAGGCTTGAACACTGAAGCTTTCTTT,CASGTAGLNTEAFF
TRBJ1-4,-,TRBV4-3,-,TGCGCCAGCAGCCAACGGGTTCTTAATGAAAAACTGTTTTTT,CASSQRVLNEKLFF
TRBJ2-7,TRBD1,TRBV6-1,-,TGTGCCAGCAGTGGTTCCAGGGGGCGCGAGCAGTACTTC,CASSGSRGREQYF
TRBJ2-5,-,TRBV5-6,-,TGTGCCAGCAGCTTCGAGGGGGGGCATGGAGAGACCCAGTACTTC,CASSFEGGHGETQYF
TRBJ2-7,TRBD2,TRBV27,-,TGTGCCAGCAGTTTAGGGCTAGCGGGACGCGACGAGCAGTACTTC,CASSLGLAGRDEQYF
TRBJ2-7,-,TRBV9,-,TGTGCCAGCAGCGTAGATCCTAACTCCTACGAGCAGTACTTC,CASSVDPNSYEQYF
TRBJ2-6,TRBD2,TRBV7-3,-,TGTGCCAGCAGCTTTGGACTAGCGGGAGGTGGGGCCAACGTCCTGACTTTC,CASSFGLAGGGANVLTF
TRBJ2-7,-,TRBV30,-,TGTGCCTGGACCAGATCGGGTTACGAGCAGTACTTC,CAWTRSGYEQYF
TRBJ2-5,-,TRBV5-4,-,TGTGCCAGCAGCTTGGTCCCAGGGCCGGAGACCCAGTACTTC,CASSLVPGPETQYF
TRBJ2-5,-,TRBV30,once,TGTGCCTGGAGTGTCACGGTTATGCAAGAGACCCAGTACTTC,CAWSVTVMQETQYF
TRBJ2-3,TRBD2,TRBV6-5,few,TGTGCCAGCAGCTGGACTAGTCAGGGAGATACGCAGTATTTT,CASSWTSQGDTQYF
TRBJ1-6,-,TRBV10-3,-,TGTGCCATCAGTGTATCGGACAGCAGAACCTCACCCCTCCACTTT,CAISVSDSRTSPLHF
TRBJ2-7,TRBD1,TRBV28,once,TGTGCCAGCAGTTTATGGGGGTCCCGGGACAGCTCCTACGAGCAGTACTTC,CASSLWGSRDSSYEQYF